This paragraph covers one T cell receptor beta chain sequence. This specimen comes from a study of blood T cells in healthy people across ages. V shed 8 bases and J 4 bases; nucleotides not matched to a gene: 13. Germline CDR1 and CDR2: MNHEY and SVGEGT. CDR3 length: 15 amino acids. It was with a sample-barcoded 5' primer and a J-beta primer mix that a second PCR of roughly 7 to 12 cycles was run. MiXCR, applied by TCRdb to the 5' RACE reads, yields one record per CDR3 protein. The table lists around 1,500,000 distinct CDR3 sequences, 42% of them singletons, with 7% to 9% in the top ten. The source material was blood. The chain is built from TRBV6-2 or TRBV6-3 and TRBJ2-7; 8 bases line up with TRBD2. The source is a woman younger than 30 in good health. CDR3 coding DNA: TGTGCCAGCCTACTGAGCGGGAGAATCAGGTACGAGCAGTACTTC. The encoded protein is CASLLSGRIRYEQYF.